The 23 T cell receptor beta chains reported below all come from one sample, sequenced in a study of OX40 agonist ivuxolimab in advanced cancers. Library construction relied on the immunoSEQ multiplex PCR assay. This is the immuneACCESS table as TCRdb keeps it, with only in-frame sequences that have V and J called. A part of the clones is gone; compared with another copy, unresolved V genes explain less than half, and the rest is unexplained. The sample table contains 55,000 to 65,000 clones; only one count was recorded for 70% to 90% of them. Clones ranked in the top ten supply 0.76% of the sample. The material sequenced was CD4+ or CD8+ T cells sorted from blood, taken in a trial of the OX40 agonist ivuxolimab. All receptors come from an adult with an advanced solid tumor such as melanoma, head and neck, liver or kidney cancer.

The chain joins TRBV10-3 to TRBJ1-1; maybe TRBD1 (6 bases). The germline gives CDR1 ENHRY, CDR2 SYGVKD. The CDR3 length is 14 residues. Trimming stripped 0 bases from V and 6 bases from J, with 11 bases between. The CDR3 DNA reads as TGTGCCATCAGTGAGTCGAAGGGGGTTCCTGAAGCTTTCTTT. Translating it yields CAISESKGVPEAFF.

V and J are TRBV15 and TRBJ2-7, with no clear D. CDR3 length: 13 amino acids. Germline-derived CDR1 and CDR2 are LNHNV and YYDKDF (reference sequence). Deletions cut 0 bases from V and 3 bases from J, with 6 bases between. As DNA, the CDR3 is TGTGCCACCAGCAGAGATCGCCTCTACGAGCAGTACTTC. It yields the protein CATSRDRLYEQYF. Complete variable domain (other parts from reference TRBV15 and TRBJ2-7): DAMVIQNPRYQVTQFGKPVTLSCSQTLNHNVMYWYQQKSSQAPKLLFHYYDKDFNNEADTPDNFQSRRPNTSFCFLDIRSPGLGDTAMYLCATSRDRLYEQYFGPGTRLTVT.

The gene calls are TRBV7-9 and TRBJ2-7; tentatively, D is TRBD2 (5 bases). The V end was cut by 4 bases, the J end by 2 bases, with 9 bases between. The CDR3 consists of 13 residues. Germline assignment: CDR1 SEHNR and CDR2 FQNEAQ (reference sequence). CDR3: CASSYRGAYEQYF. Written as DNA, the CDR3 is TGTGCCAGCAGCTATCGGGGAGCCTACGAGCAGTACTTC.

The chain links TRBV6-5 to TRBJ2-7; maybe TRBD1 (5 bases). Trimming took 6 bases from V and 4 from J, leaving 13 bases between them. In germline, CDR1 is MNHEY, CDR2 SVGAGI. The CDR3 extends over 13 amino acids. The CDR3 sequence: CASRGQGRYEQYF. As DNA, the CDR3 is TGTGCCAGCAGAGGCCAGGGAAGGTACGAGCAGTACTTC.

This chain uses TRBV28 with TRBJ2-5; D gene uncertain. The CDR3 totals 11 residues. The germline V gene encodes CDR1 MDHEN and CDR2 SYDVKM. Deletions cut 6 bases from V and 1 base from J, with 3 bases between. In nucleotides, the CDR3 is TGTGCCAGCAGACGCCAAGAGACCCAGTACTTC. Amino acid sequence: CASRRQETQYF. The full variable domain, in which reference TRBV28 and TRBJ2-5 provide the parts outside the CDR3, is DVKVTQSSRYLVKRTGEKVFLECVQDMDHENMFWYRQDPGLGLRLIYFSYDVKMKEKGDIPEGYSVSREKKERFSLILESASTNQTSMYLCASRRQETQYFGPGTRLLVL.

The chain links TRBV19 to TRBJ2-1; TRBD1 aligns across 12 bases. The CDR3 sequence is 16 residues long. J was trimmed by 10 bases and V by 4 bases; bases with no gene match: 11. CDR1 is LNHDA, CDR2 SQIVND, per germline (reference sequence). Written as DNA, the CDR3 is TGTGCCAGTAGTAATCCGGGACAGGGGGCCTCAAGGGAGCAGTTCTTC. Translated: CASSNPGQGASREQFF.

The V and J genes are TRBV4-2 and TRBJ1-4; possibly TRBD1 for D (5 bases). With 1 base removed from V and 7 bases from J, the gap between germline ends came to 13 bases. Germline CDR1 reads LGHNA; CDR2 reads YNFKEQ. The CDR3 has 15 amino acids. CDR3 loop: CASSQAGGLGEKLFF. CDR3 coding DNA: TGTGCCAGCAGCCAAGCCGGGGGGTTAGGTGAAAAACTGTTTTTT.

The rearrangement uses TRBV30 and TRBJ2-4; D unclear. CDR1 is GTSNPN and CDR2 is SVGIG in the germline V gene (reference sequence). The V end was cut by 1 base, the J end by 8 bases, with 12 bases between. The CDR3 sequence is 13 residues long. The CDR3 is CAWSGNLGDIQYF. CDR3 nucleotides: TGTGCCTGGAGTGGAAACCTTGGGGACATTCAGTACTTC.

This chain uses TRBV6-5 with TRBJ1-5; no clear D gene. The CDR3 totals 13 residues. Germline V gives CDR1 MNHEY, CDR2 SVGAGI. V dropped 7 bases and J dropped 6 bases, with 13 bases sitting between them. CDR3 loop: CASKGGASQPQHF. CDR3 DNA: TGTGCCAGCAAAGGAGGAGCCAGTCAGCCCCAGCATTTT.

This chain joins TRBV5-1 and TRBJ2-1; 12 bases are a match to TRBD2. V lost 4 bases to trimming and J lost 0 bases; unmatched junction nucleotides: 5. The CDR3 has 17 residues. The germline CDR1 and CDR2 sequences are SGHRS and YFSETQ. The CDR3 bases are TGCGCCAGCAGCATTACTAGCGGGGGGAGCTCCTACAATGAGCAGTTCTTC. Its protein is CASSITSGGSSYNEQFF. The full variable domain, its missing parts supplied by reference TRBV5-1 and TRBJ2-1, is KAGVTQTPRYLIKTRGQQVTLSCSPISGHRSVSWYQQTPGQGLQFLFEYFSETQRNKGNFPGRFSGRQFSNSRSEMNVSTLELGDSALYLCASSITSGGSSYNEQFFGPGTRLTVL.

The chain combines TRBV19 with TRBJ2-1, with D perhaps assigned TRBD1 or TRBD2 (7 bases each). V lost 4 bases, J lost 4 bases, and 14 bases lay in between. The CDR3 totals 15 residues. Germline V gives CDR1 LNHDA, CDR2 SQIVND (reference sequence). For the CDR3, the DNA is TGTGCCAGTAGTAGGGAGGGACAGCCTTACAATGAGCAGTTCTTC. Its protein is CASSREGQPYNEQFF.

This clone appeared a few times. The chain joins TRBV19 to TRBJ1-2, with unresolved D. CDR3 length equals 14 residues. Germline V gives CDR1 LNHDA, CDR2 SQIVND (reference sequence). V lost 1 base and J lost 4, with 10 bases in between. In DNA form, the CDR3 reads TGTGCCAGTAGTATAGGACAAGGACGCTATGGCTACACCTTC. Its protein is CASSIGQGRYGYTF.

In its sample, this clone was seen once. The chain couples TRBV5-4 to TRBJ2-7; no reliable D call. Germline CDR1 is SGHNT and CDR2 is YYREEE (reference sequence). With 1 base removed from V and 4 bases from J, the gap between germline ends came to 9 bases. The CDR3 consists of 13 residues. CDR3 amino acids: CASSLKGAYEQYF. In nucleotides, the CDR3 is TGTGCCAGCAGCTTGAAAGGTGCGTACGAGCAGTACTTC.

This sequence joins TRBV9 and TRBJ2-1; 9 nucleotides line up with TRBD2. After removal of 4 bases from V and 7 bases from J, the junction contained 9 bases not matched to a gene. Germline V lookup: CDR1 SGDLS, CDR2 YYNGEE. This CDR3 has 15 residues. The CDR3 here is CASSPREREANEQFF. CDR3 sequence (DNA): TGTGCCAGCAGCCCCCGGGAGCGGGAGGCAAATGAGCAGTTCTTC.

The rearrangement uses TRBV28 and TRBJ1-3; 9 bases fit TRBD1. Germline V gene sequence: CDR1 MDHEN, CDR2 SYDVKM. The V segment lost 6 bases and the J segment 4 bases; nucleotides outside the gene matches: 1. CDR3 length: 13 residues. The CDR3 coding sequence is TGTGCCAGCAGGACAGGGGGAGGAAACACCATATATTTT. Protein sequence: CASRTGGGNTIYF.

V and J are TRBV6-5 and TRBJ1-5, with a tentative D call TRBD1 (6 bases). Deletions cut 6 bases from V and 3 bases from J, with 15 bases between. Germline V CDR1 and CDR2: MNHEY, SVGAGI. CDR3 size: 15 residues. The CDR3 region has the DNA TGTGCCAGCAGCAGACAGGCTTTCGACAATCAGCCCCAGCATTTT. It encodes CASSRQAFDNQPQHF.

The rearrangement links TRBV27 to TRBJ1-5; D uncertain. This CDR3 contains 14 residues. CDR1 is MNHEY and CDR2 is SMNVEV in the germline V gene (reference sequence). Deletions cut 5 bases from V and 4 bases from J, with 12 bases between. Here the CDR3 DNA reads TGTGCCAGCAGTACCGGACGCCCTAATCAGCCCCAGCATTTT. Its protein is CASSTGRPNQPQHF.

The chain recombines TRBV7-2 with TRBJ2-1; 9 bases are shared with TRBD2. V was clipped by 2 bases and J by 9 bases; unmatched bases: 5. There are 14 residues in the CDR3. Germline V gene lookup returns CDR1 SGHTA and CDR2 FQGNSA. The CDR3 DNA reads TGTGCCAGCAGCTTAAGCGGGAGGTTCACTGAGCAGTTCTTC. It encodes CASSLSGRFTEQFF.

This sequence joins TRBV18 and TRBJ2-5; 8 nucleotides line up with TRBD1. The trim removed 10 bases at V and 4 bases at J, leaving 8 bases unmatched. Germline values: CDR1 KGHSH, CDR2 LQKENI. The CDR3 runs to 13 residues. The CDR3 coding sequence is TGTGCCACCGCAACAGGGGGAGGAGAGACCCAGTACTTC. It codes for CATATGGGETQYF.

This clone was detected only once. CDR3 coding DNA: TGCAGCGTTGCAGCGGGAGGGCCGGGCAATGAGCAGTTCTTC. Its protein is CSVAAGGPGNEQFF. This rearrangement joins TRBV29-1 to TRBJ2-1; TRBD2 matches at 10 bases. CDR3 length equals 14 residues. Germline CDR1 is SQVTM and CDR2 is ANQGSEA. V lost 4 bases, J lost 6 bases, and 6 bases stayed unmatched.

This clone was seen only once. V gene TRBV2 combines with J gene TRBJ1-2; D is unresolved. The CDR3 spans 14 residues. Trimming removed 2 bases at V and 3 bases at J, with 10 bases between. Germline V gene data show CDR1 as SNHLY and CDR2 as FYNNEI. CDR3 in amino acids: CASSERGDDYGYTF. CDR3 coding DNA: TGTGCCAGCAGTGAACGGGGTGACGACTATGGCTACACCTTC.

This chain joins TRBV5-6 and TRBJ1-1; D gene uncertain. This CDR3 region has 12 residues. Germline V lookup: CDR1 SGHDT, CDR2 YYEEEE. V shed 0 bases and J shed 1 base, with 1 base lying between them. The DNA for the CDR3 is TGTGCCAGCAGCTTGGCGAACACTGAAGCTTTCTTT. It codes for CASSLANTEAFF.

The chain carries TRBV19 and TRBJ2-5, with D possibly being TRBD1 or TRBD2 (5 bases each). Trimming removed 8 bases from V and 9 bases from J, with 19 bases in between. Germline V gene lookup returns CDR1 LNHDA and CDR2 SQIVND (reference sequence). The CDR3 runs 13 residues. CDR3 sequence (DNA): TGTGCCAGTGGGCCGGGACCGACGCGGGCCCAGTACTTC. Encoded protein: CASGPGPTRAQYF.